A selection of T cell receptor beta chains follows, all from one sample in a study of graft-versus-host responses after intestinal transplantation. Here immunoSEQ multiplex PCR was the method, and the copy in TCRdb shows in-frame clones only, minus some. The sample lists about 15,000 clones; more than 25% were seen once. Sequenced material: alloreactive CD4+ T cells from a mixed lymphocyte reaction culture, taken before intestinal transplant. The receptors stem from a human patient who received an intestinal transplant. The CDR3 runs from the conserved cysteine through the conserved F or W. The D gene is left open where the match is weak. Size tells how often a clone was seen (once, few, many) or the class of an expanded clone, and some rows leave it out.

clone size	V gene	J gene	D gene	CDR3 DNA	CDR3 protein
.	TRBV27	TRBJ2-2	TRBD2	TGTGCCAGCAGTTTCGCGGGGGGGCCGAACACCGGGGAGCTGTTTTTT	CASSFAGGPNTGELFF
medium-sized	TRBV5-1	TRBJ2-7	TRBD2	TGCGCCAGCAGCTCTCAGACTAGCGCCTACGAGCAGTACTTC	CASSSQTSAYEQYF
.	TRBV11-3	TRBJ2-3	TRBD2	TGTGCCAGCAGCTTAGTAACTAGCGTACCTAGCACAGATACGCAGTATTTT	CASSLVTSVPSTDTQYF
few	TRBV14	TRBJ2-5	TRBD2	TGTGCCAGCAGCCAAGAAAAATACTCAAAGCGGGAGGTCCAAGAGACCCAGTACTTC	CASSQEKYSKREVQETQYF
.	TRBV4-1	TRBJ2-1	TRBD1	TGCGCCAGCAGCCAAGGGGACAGGGTTTACAATGAGCAGTTCTTC	CASSQGDRVYNEQFF
.	TRBV15	TRBJ2-1	TRBD2	TGTGCCACCAGGGAGGATGGGCGGGAGGGCAAAGTCAATGAGCAGTTCTTC	CATREDGREGKVNEQFF
few	TRBV18	TRBJ2-2	.	TGTGCCAGCTCACAGGGCGCAAGCACCGGGGAGCTGTTTTTT	CASSQGASTGELFF
.	TRBV7-3	TRBJ1-1	.	TGTGCCAGCAGCTTAAGTTTGAACACTGAAGCTTTCTTT	CASSLSLNTEAFF
few	TRBV6-1	TRBJ1-2	.	TGTGCCAGCAGTTTAGGCTCAGGGGGCTACACCTTC	CASSLGSGGYTF
.	TRBV5-4	TRBJ2-1	.	TGTGCCAGCAGCTTGCAAGGGCGCCTGAGCTCCTACAATGAGCAGTTCTTC	CASSLQGRLSSYNEQFF
few	TRBV19	TRBJ1-5	.	TGTGCCAGTAGTATAGCGGGGGGGGCGAATCAGCCCCAGCATTTT	CASSIAGGANQPQHF
.	TRBV6-5	TRBJ2-7	TRBD1	TGTGCCAGCAGAGACAGGGTGGGCGAGCAGTACTTC	CASRDRVGEQYF
.	TRBV11-2	TRBJ2-1	.	TGTGCCAGCAGCCCCTGGAAGGGTGAGCAGTTCTTC	CASSPWKGEQFF
few	TRBV5-6	TRBJ2-5	.	TGTGCCAGCAGCAGGGGGACCCAACCAGAGACCCAGTACTTC	CASSRGTQPETQYF
few	TRBV7-9	TRBJ2-7	.	TGTGCCAGCAGCTTAGTTCCAAGCTCCTACGAGCAGTACTTC	CASSLVPSSYEQYF
.	TRBV5-1	TRBJ2-4	TRBD1	TGCGCCAGCAGCTTGGCCCCTTCAGGGGGAAAAAACATTCAGTACTTC	CASSLAPSGGKNIQYF
.	TRBV23-1	TRBJ1-3	.	TGCGCCAGCAGTCAACGCACGCATTCCCCTCTGAACACCATATATTTT	CASSQRTHSPLNTIYF